This TCR beta chain was sequenced for a study of patients and donors after allogeneic stem cell transplantation. MiXCR, run by TCRdb on the RT-PCR reads, gives a single entry per CDR3 protein. The sample shows about 230,000 distinct CDR3 sequences, roughly an eighth of them seen only once. Trimming shortened V by 10 bases and J by 5 bases, and 14 bases separated the two germline ends. CDR3 size: 13 residues. The germline CDR1 and CDR2 sequences are ENHRY and SYGVKD. The specimen was blood, either unsorted or a sorted T cell fraction (not recorded which). The receptor was isolated from a human donor who was either an allogeneic HSCT recipient or a stem cell or donor lymphocyte infusion donor (not recorded which). It is not recorded whose cells these are; they may come from a transplant donor. The rearrangement uses TRBV10-3 and TRBJ2-2; no clear D gene. For the CDR3, the DNA is TGTGCCACCAACGGGCTCCCGACCGGGGAGCTGTTTTTT. It translates to CATNGLPTGELFF.